This TCR beta chain emerged from a study of vaccination effects on CD4 cells after COVID-19. Study details: Samples gathered post-vaccine arrived a median of 72 days past the second dose.

A remark on this clone: Its antigen is as yet unknown.

The germline V gene has CDR1 SGHRS and CDR2 YFSETQ. Trimming took 1 base from V and 0 from J, leaving 8 bases between them. The length of the CDR3 is 15 residues. In the ViraFEST assay, antigen-specific CD4+ clonotypes were identified by expansion after peptide-pool stimulation. CD4+ T cell isolation took place after 10 days of culture. Either the mRNA-1273 or the BNT162b2 vaccine was given to participants as two doses. Each vaccine recipient was nucleocapsid antibody negative and had no prior SARS-CoV-2 infection. About 2 million PBMC were seeded per well and grown in the presence of about 9.5 IU/ml IL-2 and about 10 ug/ml peptides. Each culture had half its medium swapped for IL-2 medium on days 3 and 7. Profiling relied on immunoSEQ multiplex PCR, and the TCRdb table lists in-frame clones only, not all of them. The sample carries about 12,000 clones, approximately 75% recorded once.

This receptor was identified in a human donor who received a COVID-19 vaccine. The chain uses TRBV5-1 and TRBJ2-1; D not certain. The sequences come from CD4+ T cells from PBMCs cultured with SARS-CoV-2 spike peptides, collected after COVID-19 vaccination. CDR3 nucleotides: TGCGCCAGCAGCTTGACACAAGCCTCCTACAATGAGCAGTTCTTC. It is translated as CASSLTQASYNEQFF.